Shown below are 23 T cell receptor beta chains from a single sample sequenced in a study of CD8+ T cells in alopecia areata. TCR sequencing used cDNA made by reverse transcription of extracted RNA. This table comes from immunoSEQ multiplex PCR, and its TCRdb copy is limited to in-frame clones, with some not included. The repertoire includes 100,000 to 140,000 clones, around 83% of them detected once, and less than 30% sits in the top ten. Treatment given: oral pan-JAK inhibitor, 5-10 mg twice daily. The source was CD8+ T cells sorted from blood, collected at week 24, from a patient treated with tofacitinib. The receptors were gathered from a human donor with alopecia areata.

Worth noting for this clone: The same CDR3 arises from other DNA sequences in this sample as well. This chain joins TRBV5-1 and TRBJ1-1; D is perhaps TRBD1 (5 bases). The CDR3 contains 15 residues. Germline V gene sequence: CDR1 SGHRS, CDR2 YFSETQ. Trimming left V 0 bases short and J 7 bases short, with 16 bases between. CDR3 in DNA: TGCGCCAGCAGCTTGGCCGACAGAGGGCGAGGTGAAGCTTTCTTT. Translated, it gives CASSLADRGRGEAFF.

The chain is built from TRBV10-3 and TRBJ2-5, with TRBD2 as a possible D gene (6 bases). The ends were cut back, 1 base at V and 4 bases at J, with 7 bases in the middle. Germline CDR1 reads ENHRY; CDR2 reads SYGVKD. This CDR3 spans 13 amino acids. CDR3 coding DNA: TGTGCCATCAGTGAGTTGGGGGGAGAGACCCAGTACTTC. This sequence encodes CAISELGGETQYF.

This clone was seen a few times. The chain couples TRBV6-5 to TRBJ2-7; D is unclear. The V end was cut by 5 bases, the J end by 5 bases, with 13 bases between. The germline V gene encodes CDR1 MNHEY and CDR2 SVGAGI. This CDR3 is built from 13 residues. CDR3 amino acids: CASSPGFSDEQYF. For the CDR3, the DNA is TGTGCCAGCAGTCCGGGTTTCAGCGACGAGCAGTACTTC.

This clone showed up just a few times. The rearrangement uses TRBV7-9 and TRBJ2-7; D possibly corresponds to TRBD2 (6 bases). With 5 bases removed from V and 8 bases from J, the gap between germline ends came to 13 bases. This CDR3 region has 12 residues. CDR1 is SEHNR, CDR2 FQNEAQ, per germline (reference sequence). CDR3 sequence: CASSPGGAKQYF. The CDR3 coding sequence is TGTGCCAGCAGCCCCGGCGGGGCAAAGCAGTACTTC.

This clone was observed a handful of times. This chain links TRBV27 with TRBJ2-3; tentatively, D is TRBD1 or TRBD2 (5 bases each). The CDR3 runs to 15 residues. The V end was cut by 7 bases, the J end by 0 bases, with 14 bases between. CDR1 and CDR2 from the germline V gene are MNHEY and SMNVEV (reference sequence). The DNA for the CDR3 is TGTGCCAGCACGAGGGCAGGGTCTAGCACAGATACGCAGTATTTT. Translated, it gives CASTRAGSSTDTQYF.

V and J are TRBV6-5 and TRBJ2-1, with D maybe TRBD1 (5 bases). The CDR3 loop spans 15 amino acids. Germline lookup yields CDR1 MNHEY and CDR2 SVGAGI. V was clipped by 0 bases and J by 6 bases, with 12 bases between them. The CDR3 loop reads CASSYSMGQTNEQFF. CDR3 nucleotides: TGTGCCAGCAGTTACTCGATGGGGCAGACCAATGAGCAGTTCTTC.

The genes are TRBV30 and TRBJ2-3; TRBD2 matches 11 bases. Germline CDR1 reads GTSNPN; CDR2 reads SVGIG (reference sequence). The J segment lost 6 bases and the V segment lost 1 base, leaving 6 bases of the junction unmatched. This CDR3 spans 15 amino acids. The CDR3 sequence: CAWSAPSGGWDTQYF. The CDR3, as DNA: TGTGCCTGGAGTGCACCTAGCGGGGGGTGGGATACGCAGTATTTT.

The rearrangement uses TRBV7-8 and TRBJ2-3, with 7 bases lining up with TRBD1. The CDR3 contains 14 residues. Losses at the gene ends were 5 bases for V and 5 bases for J; bases not matched to a gene: 7. Germline values: CDR1 SGHVS, CDR2 FQNEAQ. The CDR3 sequence is CASSEYRGLDTQYF. The CDR3 nucleotides are TGTGCCAGCAGCGAATACAGGGGCTTAGATACGCAGTATTTT.

The sample holds a few counts of this clone. This CDR3 reads CSVDAARRNTGELFF. The CDR3 DNA is TGCAGCGTTGATGCGGCTAGAAGGAACACCGGGGAGCTGTTTTTT. The chain employs TRBV29-1 and TRBJ2-2, with no clear D. Germline-derived CDR1 and CDR2 are SQVTM and ANQGSEA. Trimming took 3 bases from V and 1 from J, leaving 12 bases between them. The CDR3 is made up of 15 amino acids.

The chain links TRBV29-1 to TRBJ1-2; 12 bases fit TRBD1. Germline loops: CDR1 SQVTM, CDR2 ANQGSEA. The CDR3 extends over 17 amino acids. V shed 6 bases and J 2 bases; nucleotides not matched to a gene: 13. As DNA, the CDR3 is TGCAGCGTCAACTGGGGTGGGACAGGGGGCGAAAACTATGGCTACACCTTC. Translation gives CSVNWGGTGGENYGYTF.

V and J are TRBV27 and TRBJ2-7, with TRBD2 matching 12 bases. V shed 2 bases, J shed 7 bases, and the junction held 6 bases outside the gene matches. The germline V gene encodes CDR1 MNHEY and CDR2 SMNVEV (reference sequence). CDR3 length: 15 amino acids. CDR3 sequence (DNA): TGTGCCAGCAGTTTACTAGCGGGGGGGCCTGGGGAGCAGTACTTC. Protein sequence: CASSLLAGGPGEQYF.

This clone has just a few counts. The chain couples TRBV29-1 to TRBJ2-3, with TRBD1 identical over 7 bases. V trimming: 6 bases; J trimming: 2 bases; junction bases outside the gene matches: 8. This CDR3 is 14 amino acids long. Germline assignment: CDR1 SQVTM and CDR2 ANQGSEA. This CDR3 reads CSVPPRGHTDTQYF. DNA for the CDR3: TGCAGCGTCCCACCGAGGGGGCACACAGATACGCAGTATTTT.

This chain links TRBV27 with TRBJ2-2, with 8 bases lining up with TRBD2. The CDR3 has 14 residues. V lost 7 bases to trimming and J lost 4 bases; unmatched junction nucleotides: 5. Germline V gene sequence: CDR1 MNHEY, CDR2 SMNVEV (reference sequence). CDR3 protein: CASNRAGGTGELFF. CDR3 bases: TGTGCCAGCAACCGGGCGGGGGGCACCGGGGAGCTGTTTTTT.

The rearrangement uses TRBV21-1 and TRBJ2-3; the tabulated D call, TRBD2, remains unverified against the DNA. TRBV21-1 is a listed pseudogene. The CDR3 runs 16 residues. The CDR3 sequence is CASLKSGGGSTDTQYF. The CDR3 DNA follows: TGTGCCAGCCTCAAGAGCGGAGGTGGAAGCACAGATACGCAGTATTTT.

V gene TRBV20-1 combines with J gene TRBJ2-1; TRBD2 might be the D (5 bases). Germline-derived CDR1 and CDR2 are DFQATT and SNEGSKA (reference sequence). CDR3 length equals 11 residues. In DNA form, the CDR3 reads TGCAGCGGGGTGGCCTACAATGAGCAGTTCTTC. The encoded protein is CSGVAYNEQFF.

Concerning this clone itself: An end of the junction differs from the germline gene, which may be a read error. The same CDR3 arises from other DNA sequences in this sample as well. This rearrangement joins TRBV7-2 to TRBJ2-2; 8 bases fit TRBD2. The CDR3 covers 17 residues. Germline CDR1 is SGHTA and CDR2 is FQGNSA. The CDR3 coding sequence is TGCGCCAGCAGCCGATATCCGGGGGGGCCCAACACCGGGGAGCTGTTTTTT. This translates into CASSRYPGGPNTGELFF.

This clone was recorded only once. This sequence joins TRBV27 and TRBJ1-3; 7 nucleotides match TRBD1. Germline loops: CDR1 MNHEY, CDR2 SMNVEV (reference sequence). There are 15 residues in the CDR3. V was clipped by 6 bases and J by 6 bases; unmatched bases: 11. The CDR3 region is CASSPTRDRVNTIYF. CDR3 nucleotides: TGTGCCAGCAGCCCCACCCGGGACAGAGTAAACACCATATATTTT.

The chain has TRBV7-9 and TRBJ2-5; 11 positions agree with TRBD1. CDR1 is SEHNR and CDR2 is FQNEAQ in the germline V gene (reference sequence). CDR3 length equals 16 residues. The V segment lost 6 bases and the J segment 5 bases; nucleotides outside the gene matches: 11. DNA for the CDR3: TGTGCCAGCAGTTCCGGACAGGGGGCAATGAAGGAGACCCAGTACTTC. Translation: CASSSGQGAMKETQYF. Full variable domain (remainder filled in from reference TRBV7-9 and TRBJ2-5): DTGVSQNPRHKITKRGQNVTFRCDPISEHNRLYWYRQTLGQGPEFLTYFQNEAQLEKSRLLSDRFSAERPKGSFSTLEIQRTEQGDSAMYLCASSSGQGAMKETQYFGPGTRLLVL.

The chain links TRBV11-2 to TRBJ2-1; D may be TRBD1 (6 bases). This CDR3 spans 15 amino acids. Germline lookup yields CDR1 SGHAT and CDR2 FQNNGV. With 1 base removed from V and 7 bases from J, the gap between germline ends came to 14 bases. CDR3 in amino acids: CASSLGWGQRNEQFF. The DNA for the CDR3 is TGTGCCAGCAGCTTAGGGTGGGGGCAGAGGAATGAGCAGTTCTTC.

The CDR3 DNA sequence: TGTGCCAGCAGCTTAGTGGGGACTCGCGTAGAGACCCAGTACTTC. Protein product: CASSLVGTRVETQYF. This chain uses TRBV7-8 with TRBJ2-5, with D possibly matching TRBD2 (6 bases). V lost 1 base and J lost 4, with 13 bases in between. CDR1 and CDR2 from the germline V gene are SGHVS and FQNEAQ. This CDR3 spans 15 amino acids.

The V call is TRBV4-2, the J call TRBJ1-1, with TRBD1 as a possible D gene (6 bases). The CDR3 is 15 residues long. Per germline, CDR1 LGHNA and CDR2 YNFKEQ. V lost 1 base and J 1 base, leaving 10 bases between the germline ends. CDR3 in DNA: TGTGCCAGCAGCCAAGGCGGACAGCCGAACACTGAAGCTTTCTTT. It yields the protein CASSQGGQPNTEAFF.

This chain joins TRBV27 and TRBJ1-6; D is unresolved. The CDR3 sequence is 15 residues long. V was pared by 6 bases and J by 4 bases, with 13 bases between. Germline V gives CDR1 MNHEY, CDR2 SMNVEV (reference sequence). The CDR3 here is CASRAEGSYNSPLHF. CDR3 coding DNA: TGTGCCAGCAGAGCCGAGGGTTCTTATAATTCACCCCTCCACTTT.

The J gene is TRBJ2-5, the V gene TRBV6-1; no firm D call. Trimming left V 1 base short and J 4 bases short, with 16 bases between. This CDR3 is 16 amino acids long. Germline V gene lookup returns CDR1 MNHNS and CDR2 SASEGT. CDR3 loop: CASSEGLSWAGETQYF. The CDR3 bases are TGTGCCAGCAGTGAAGGACTCTCATGGGCTGGAGAGACCCAGTACTTC.